What follows are 18 T cell receptor beta chains derived from one specimen sequenced in a study of shared clonotypes between healthy human individuals. Some clones are missing from TCRdb's copy, which holds only in-frame ones; the method was immunoSEQ multiplex PCR. The table records 2 million to 2.5 million clones, under 97% of them present only once. Sequencing input: naive CD4+ T cells sorted from blood. The sample's subset: CD45RA+ positively selected. Every receptor here comes from a man aged 18 to 29 in good health.

The V call is TRBV18, the J call TRBJ2-7; D not resolved. The germline V gene has CDR1 KGHSH and CDR2 LQKENI. The CDR3 has 14 residues. V was clipped by 0 bases and J by 2 bases, with 8 bases between them. This chain's CDR3 is CASSPPNSAYEQYF. The CDR3 bases are TGTGCCAGCTCACCACCTAACAGTGCCTACGAGCAGTACTTC.

In its sample, this clone was seen once. The chain is built from TRBV6-4 and TRBJ1-4, with TRBD1 matching 7 bases. Per germline, CDR1 MRHNA and CDR2 SNTAGT. The length of the CDR3 is 16 residues. V lost 7 bases, J lost 2 bases, and 10 bases stayed unmatched. Here the CDR3 DNA reads TGTGCCAGCATAAGAAGGGGGCGGTCGACTAATGAAAAACTGTTTTTT. Amino acids: CASIRRGRSTNEKLFF.

The chain links TRBV11-2 to TRBJ1-2; weak D call: TRBD1 (6 bases). Germline CDR1 reads SGHAT; CDR2 reads FQNNGV. Trimming removed 5 bases from V and 3 bases from J, with 13 bases in between. CDR3 length equals 14 residues. Here the CDR3 reads CASSPTGFDYGYTF. CDR3 DNA: TGTGCCAGCAGCCCCACAGGGTTTGACTATGGCTACACCTTC.

The CDR3 here is CASSTQDGGYGYTF. The CDR3 DNA reads as TGTGCCAGCAGCACCCAGGACGGAGGCTATGGCTACACCTTC. The J gene is TRBJ1-2, the V gene TRBV5-6; D not certain. CDR1 SGHDT and CDR2 YYEEEE come from the germline V gene. V was shortened by 4 bases and J by 4 bases, with 14 bases between the two germline ends. The CDR3 totals 14 residues. The full variable domain, rest sourced from reference TRBV5-6 and TRBJ1-2, is DAGVTQSPTHLIKTRGQQVTLRCSPKSGHDTVSWYQQALGQGPQFIFQYYEEEERQRGNFPDRFSGHQFPNYSSELNVNALLLGDSALYLCASSTQDGGYGYTFGSGTRLTVV.

Turning to this clone: Sequence at one end of the junction differs from germline and may be a read error. The genes are TRBV27 and TRBJ1-2; TRBD1 agrees at 11 bases. The V gene's germline CDR1 is MNHEY and CDR2 SMNVEV (reference sequence). The CDR3 totals 17 residues. CDR3 sequence (DNA): TGTGCCAGCAGTCTATCCGGGACAGGGGGTGATCAGTCTGGCTACACCTTC. Translated: CASSLSGTGGDQSGYTF.

This clone has a single count. V is TRBV6-5 and J is TRBJ1-2; TRBD1 agrees at 7 bases. The V and J ends lost 5 bases and 8 bases, in that order; junction bases with no gene match: 8. CDR1 is MNHEY and CDR2 is SVGAGI in the germline V gene. The CDR3 totals 13 residues. CDR3 DNA sequence: TGTGCCAGCAGTGTCGAGACAGGGAGGGGCTACACCTTC. Translation gives CASSVETGRGYTF.

Points on this clone: A read error may be the cause here, since a much bigger clone is one base away. The same CDR3 arises from other DNA sequences in this sample as well. The chain has TRBV2 and TRBJ2-7; no reliable D call. V lost 7 bases to trimming and J lost 0 bases, with 4 bases between them. Germline values: CDR1 SNHLY, CDR2 FYNNEI. The CDR3 covers 11 residues. CDR3 protein: CASTASYEQYF. In nucleotides, the CDR3 is TGTGCCAGCACCGCCTCCTACGAGCAGTACTTC.

The rearrangement joins TRBV10-3 to TRBJ1-2; D not certain. The CDR3 is made up of 12 amino acids. Germline V gene data show CDR1 as ENHRY and CDR2 as SYGVKD. The germline V and J ends were trimmed by 3 bases and 7 bases, with 9 bases remaining between them. The CDR3 protein is CAISEDLAGYTF. CDR3 nucleotides: TGTGCCATCAGTGAAGATCTTGCTGGCTACACCTTC.

J is TRBJ2-2 and V is TRBV11-2; D call uncertain. This CDR3 contains 16 residues. Looked up from germline, CDR1 is SGHAT and CDR2 is FQNNGV. Trimming shortened V by 0 bases and J by 5 bases, and 13 bases separated the two germline ends. The CDR3 here is CASSLDPEKRTGELFF. CDR3 DNA sequence: TGTGCCAGCAGCTTAGATCCGGAAAAGAGGACCGGGGAGCTGTTTTTT. The full variable domain, completed using reference TRBV11-2 and TRBJ2-2, is EAGVAQSPRYKIIEKRQSVAFWCNPISGHATLYWYQQILGQGPKLLIQFQNNGVVDDSQLPKDRFSAERLKGVDSTLKIQPAKLEDSAVYLCASSLDPEKRTGELFFGEGSRLTVL.

About this clone: This sample includes further DNA sequences coding for the same CDR3. The CDR3 DNA is TGTGCCAGCAGGGCTAACTATGGCTACACCTTC. The encoded protein is CASRANYGYTF. This chain joins TRBV2 and TRBJ1-2; D is unresolved. CDR3 length: 11 residues. The V gene lost 6 bases and the J gene lost 0 bases, with 2 bases spanning the gap. The germline CDR1 and CDR2 sequences are SNHLY and FYNNEI.

This chain connects TRBV5-6 to TRBJ2-7; D possibly matches TRBD1 or TRBD2 (5 bases each). The length of the CDR3 is 15 residues. Trimming cost V 6 bases and J 1 base, with 17 bases left between them. Germline loops: CDR1 SGHDT, CDR2 YYEEEE. The DNA for the CDR3 is TGTGCCAGCACCTCCATCTCGAGGGGTTCCTACGAGCAGTACTTC. Its translation is CASTSISRGSYEQYF.

The chain joins TRBV11-2 to TRBJ2-3; TRBD1 aligns across 7 bases. The germline CDR1 and CDR2 sequences are SGHAT and FQNNGV. V shed 2 bases, J shed 2 bases, and the junction held 7 bases outside the gene matches. This CDR3 is built from 16 residues. In DNA form, the CDR3 reads TGTGCCAGCAGCTTAAAGGACAGGTGGATCACAGATACGCAGTATTTT. This gives the protein CASSLKDRWITDTQYF.

The chain employs TRBV10-3 and TRBJ2-2; TRBD1 agrees at 7 bases. This CDR3 is built from 14 residues. The V gene end was trimmed by 10 bases and the J gene end by 0 bases; junction bases not matched to a gene: 5. CDR1 is ENHRY, CDR2 SYGVKD, per germline. This CDR3 reads CASRGQTNTGELFF. The CDR3 coding sequence is TGTGCCAGCAGGGGACAGACGAACACCGGGGAGCTGTTTTTT.

This clone was seen only a few times. This sequence joins TRBV6-7 and TRBJ1-1; a weak D match, TRBD1 (6 bases). TRBV6-7 is an ORF; its function is uncertain. The V and J ends lost 5 bases and 0 bases respectively, with 13 bases between them. The CDR3 consists of 15 residues. The CDR3 nucleotides read TGTGCCAGCAGTCAGGGACACCAATTGAACACTGAAGCTTTCTTT. Translating it yields CASSQGHQLNTEAFF.

Points on this clone: The sample has other DNA sequences that encode this CDR3 too. This sequence joins TRBV7-2 and TRBJ1-5, with D unclear. The CDR3 contains 15 residues. V gave up 1 base and J gave up 2 bases, with 9 bases separating them. CDR1 is SGHTA and CDR2 is FQGNSA in the germline V gene. The CDR3 DNA reads TGTGCCAGCAGCTTAGAGGGCACGGGCAATCAGCCCCAGCATTTT. Translation: CASSLEGTGNQPQHF.

On this clone: Additional DNA sequences in this sample encode the identical CDR3. CDR3 bases: TGTGCCAGCAGCATGGGGCAGGGTCCCTACGAGCAGTACTTC. This sequence encodes CASSMGQGPYEQYF. The V gene is TRBV5-6, the J gene TRBJ2-7; possibly TRBD1 for D (5 bases). V lost 4 bases and J 2 bases, leaving 13 bases between the germline ends. The CDR3 consists of 14 residues. Looked up from germline, CDR1 is SGHDT and CDR2 is YYEEEE.

This sequence joins TRBV14 and TRBJ2-5, with D possibly TRBD2 on 5 matching bases. The V and J ends lost 3 bases and 5 bases respectively, with 16 bases between them. Per the germline V gene, CDR1 is SGHDN and CDR2 is FVKESK. CDR3 length: 15 amino acids. The CDR3 sequence is CASSHTGRQRETQYF. CDR3 in DNA: TGTGCCAGCAGCCATACCGGAAGGCAGCGGGAGACCCAGTACTTC. The full variable domain, rest sourced from reference TRBV14 and TRBJ2-5, is EAGVTQFPSHSVIEKGQTVTLRCDPISGHDNLYWYRRVMGKEIKFLLHFVKESKQDESGMPNNRFLAERTGGTYSTLKVQPAELEDSGVYFCASSHTGRQRETQYFGPGTRLLVL.

This clone was seen a single time. The chain employs TRBV5-1 and TRBJ2-2; 8 nucleotides agree with TRBD2. Losses at the gene ends were 3 bases for V and 2 bases for J; bases not matched to a gene: 3. CDR3 length: 15 amino acids. Germline CDR1 is SGHRS and CDR2 is YFSETQ. CDR3 in amino acids: CASSYSGENTGELFF. CDR3 coding DNA: TGCGCCAGCAGCTATAGCGGGGAAAACACCGGGGAGCTGTTTTTT.